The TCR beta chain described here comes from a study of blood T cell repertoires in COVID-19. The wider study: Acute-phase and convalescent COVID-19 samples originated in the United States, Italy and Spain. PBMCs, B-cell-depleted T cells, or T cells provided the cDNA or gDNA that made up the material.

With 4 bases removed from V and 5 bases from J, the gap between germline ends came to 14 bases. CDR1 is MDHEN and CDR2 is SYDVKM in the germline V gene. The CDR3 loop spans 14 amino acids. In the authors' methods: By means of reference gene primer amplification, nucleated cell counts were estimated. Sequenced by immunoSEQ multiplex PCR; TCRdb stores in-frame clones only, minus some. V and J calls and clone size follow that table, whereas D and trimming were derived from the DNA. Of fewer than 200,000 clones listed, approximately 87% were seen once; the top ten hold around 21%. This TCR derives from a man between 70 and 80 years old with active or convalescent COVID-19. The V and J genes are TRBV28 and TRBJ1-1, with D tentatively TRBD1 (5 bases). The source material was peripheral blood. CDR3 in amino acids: CASSSRRGGTEAFF. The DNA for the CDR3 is TGTGCCAGCAGTTCGAGGCGGGGGGGGACTGAAGCTTTCTTT.